This TCR beta chain was observed in a study of blood T cells in healthy people across ages (dated by TCRdb to about 2015). Study-level background: In model experiments, template switching captured about one uniquely barcoded TCR beta cDNA molecule for every two T cells. The study analyzed two additional independent replicas of 1 million unique cDNA reads from the same blood draw for two donors, one aged 18 to 29 and one aged 80 or older. The study measured age-related changes in TCR beta repertoire diversity using deep sequencing normalized with unique cDNA molecular identifiers. To avoid experimental bias, donors of different ages were randomly spread across the sequencing lanes. Donors were grouped into four age groups: young (average approximately 15 years), middle-aged (roughly 38), aged (around 66) and long-lived (around 80). On the study overall, not on this receptor specifically: Since profiling was done on bulk unsorted PBMCs, naive and antigen-experienced compartments could not be conclusively compared. Estimates of total diversity based on one million sequenced T cells were regarded as lower bounds and as underestimates. Because the CMV infection status of the donors was unknown, age-related changes in expanded clonotypes may potentially have been confounded. Observed TCR beta diversity per million T cells fell roughly linearly with age, and a significant reduction was already apparent by age approximately 41. Observed TCR beta diversity correlated strongly with the percentage of naive T cells measured by flow cytometry. Compared with the aged group, the long-lived group had more naive CD4+ T cells, fewer expanded clones and increased TCR diversity, suggesting age selection.

The CDR3 holds 16 amino acids from the cysteine to the phenylalanine. The entry retains the CDR3 DNA only, 48 bases that are in frame from base 1. From a lookup of the germline V gene (reference sequence), CDR1 and CDR2 are LGHDT and YNNKEL. The receptor library was made with 5' RACE. Sequencing used an Illumina HiSeq 2500. A second PCR of roughly 6 to 12 cycles was performed with a sample-barcoded 5' primer and a J-beta primer mix. A template-switch 5' adaptor carrying 12 random nucleotides introduced a unique molecular identifier onto each TCR beta cDNA molecule. Each sample yielded at least 2.5 million CDR3-containing paired-end reads. All of the RNA was converted into first-strand cDNA using the Mint cDNA synthesis kit, with a TRBC-specific oligonucleotide serving as the primer. After uracil-DNA glycosylase treatment, a first 18-cycle PCR used universal primers M1SS and BC2_uni_R on all cDNA. Regarding the original processing steps: For normalization, 1 million high-quality reads were randomly selected from each sample, with every read carrying a distinct molecular identifier. Instead of being binned into consensus sequences, reads with shared molecular identifiers were discarded. MiTCR, with a Q25 quality threshold and the strictest error-elimination algorithm, was used for CDR3 identification, clonotype clustering and error correction. A nonparametric unseen species model using Euler transformation provided a lower-bound estimate of total TCR beta diversity. TCRdb ran its own pipeline on the public reads, namely fastp trimming at Q25 and MiXCR clone calling, and kept in-frame beta chains. When rows share a CDR3 protein, they turn into one entry using the most common DNA and genes. The V and J calls shown here were made by TCRdb, not taken from the authors' results. The sample profile shows approximately 770,000 distinct CDR3 sequences; 58% of them were found once. The ten top clones hold approximately 20% of the sample.

The donors were some 39 Caucasian individuals from Russia, aged roughly 6 to 100 years, who were systemically healthy. Around 10 milliliters of peripheral blood were collected from each donor into EDTA-treated Vacutainer tubes. Ficoll-Paque density-gradient centrifugation was used to isolate PBMCs, with at least 6 million per sample. Trizol reagent was used to extract total RNA from PBMCs, with at least 5.5 micrograms per sample. The percentages of naive CD45RAhigh/CD27high T cells were determined by flow cytometry on a PBMC aliquot from every donor. In the case of this clonotype: Its specific antigen is unknown. Mismatch with germline at one junction end may stem from a read error.

The chain is made from TRBV3-1 and TRBJ2-3; no confident D gene assignment can be made. This TCR was sampled from a man in his thirties or forties in good health. The sample comprised blood. Read as DNA, the sequence is TGTGCCAACAGCCAAGGGTCCTCTTTTGTTACAGATACGCAGTATTTT. Its protein product is CANSQGSSFVTDTQYF.